The sequence of this T cell receptor beta chain was determined in a study of blood T cell repertoires in COVID-19. Study at large: Whether acute or convalescent, the COVID-19 samples came from the United States, Italy and Spain. PBMCs, B-cell-depleted T cells, or T cells provided the cDNA or gDNA that made up the material.

The method was immunoSEQ multiplex PCR; TCRdb's version includes in-frame clones alone and lacks a portion of them. The data show about 210,000 clones, just over 85% seen once. CDR1 is DFQATT and CDR2 is SNEGSKA in the germline V gene (reference sequence). The ends were cut back, 2 bases at V and 10 bases at J, with 12 bases in the middle. This CDR3 spans 11 amino acids. This chain links TRBV20-1 with TRBJ2-7; perhaps TRBD2 as D (5 bases). Input material: peripheral blood. The TCR was taken from a man aged 18 to 29 with active or convalescent COVID-19. DNA of the CDR3: TGCAGTGCTAGATTAGTTGAGGGACAGTACTTC. Residues: CSARLVEGQYF.